The 10 T cell receptor beta chains below come from one sample, sequenced in a study of blood T cell repertoires in COVID-19. The repertoire was sequenced with immunoSEQ multiplex PCR; TCRdb's copy has only in-frame clones and lacks some. The table records 350,000 to 400,000 clones, roughly 87% of them present only once. The specimen was PBMCs or T cells enriched from blood (not recorded which). These TCRs come from a woman aged 25 to 39 who had recovered from COVID-19.

The chain joins TRBV19 to TRBJ1-2; D is perhaps TRBD1 (5 bases). Germline CDR1 and CDR2: LNHDA and SQIVND (reference sequence). The germline V and J ends were trimmed by 1 base and 6 bases, with 12 bases remaining between them. CDR3 length: 14 residues. The CDR3: CASSIAPRVDGYTF. The CDR3 coding sequence is TGTGCCAGTAGTATAGCACCCAGGGTGGATGGCTACACCTTC.

The chain employs TRBV6-2 or TRBV6-3 and TRBJ2-1, with 9 nucleotides matching TRBD2. The CDR3 loop spans 17 amino acids. Germline CDR1 MNHEY, CDR2 SVGEGT. Unmatched junction bases numbered 5, after V lost 2 bases and J lost 0 bases. This chain's CDR3 is CASSYLPAGGSYNEQFF. The CDR3 bases are TGTGCCAGCAGTTACCTGCCAGCGGGAGGCTCCTACAATGAGCAGTTCTTC.

The chain employs TRBV7-9 and TRBJ2-2; no reliable D call. V dropped 5 bases and J dropped 4 bases, with 5 bases sitting between them. Germline CDR1 and CDR2: SEHNR and FQNEAQ (reference sequence). CDR3 length equals 12 residues. CDR3 loop: CASSPRTGELFF. The CDR3 DNA reads as TGTGCCAGCAGCCCTCGCACCGGGGAGCTGTTTTTT.

The genes are TRBV2 and TRBJ2-2, with D tentatively TRBD2 (5 bases). The V end was cut by 8 bases, the J end by 0 bases, with 16 bases between. The germline V gene encodes CDR1 SNHLY and CDR2 FYNNEI. CDR3 length: 16 amino acids. The CDR3 spells CASLRGRNTNTGELFF. As DNA, the CDR3 is TGTGCCAGCCTTCGGGGTCGGAATACGAACACCGGGGAGCTGTTTTTT.

The chain employs TRBV24-1 and TRBJ2-1; TRBD2 agrees at 10 bases. The J segment lost 7 bases and the V segment lost 1 base, leaving 3 bases of the junction unmatched. CDR1 and CDR2 (germline): KGHDR, SFDVKD. CDR3 size: 15 residues. The CDR3 region has the DNA TGTGCCACCAGTGATTTCAAACTAGCGGGGAATGAGCAGTTCTTC. Translated: CATSDFKLAGNEQFF.

The rearrangement uses TRBV7-3 and TRBJ1-2, with D perhaps matching TRBD1 (5 bases). V dropped 3 bases and J dropped 4 bases, with 9 bases sitting between them. Per germline, CDR1 SGHTA and CDR2 FQGTGA. This CDR3 is 13 amino acids long. In DNA form, the CDR3 reads TGTGCCAGCAGCTTTGGGCAGGGCTATGGCTACACCTTC. This sequence encodes CASSFGQGYGYTF.

The chain recombines TRBV27 with TRBJ2-3; D unresolved. V was pared by 6 bases and J by 8 bases, with 12 bases between. Germline values: CDR1 MNHEY, CDR2 SMNVEV (reference sequence). This CDR3 region has 12 residues. This chain's CDR3 is CASSPLRGTQYF. CDR3 nucleotides: TGTGCCAGCAGCCCCCTTCGAGGTACGCAGTATTTT.

The chain is built from TRBV15 and TRBJ2-7; D is undetermined. CDR1 LNHNV and CDR2 YYDKDF come from the germline V gene (reference sequence). The CDR3 is 13 amino acids. The V and J ends lost 3 bases and 4 bases respectively, with 10 bases between them. In DNA, the CDR3 is TGTGCCACCAGCAGTCACAGAGAGTACGAGCAGTACTTC. Protein sequence: CATSSHREYEQYF.

The chain carries TRBV5-4 and TRBJ2-1; 9 positions match TRBD2. V gave up 0 bases and J gave up 4 bases; unmatched junction bases: 5. The CDR3 sequence is 16 residues long. Germline V gene lookup returns CDR1 SGHNT and CDR2 YYREEE (reference sequence). The CDR3 spells CASSLVLAGRYNEQFF. CDR3 DNA sequence: TGTGCCAGCAGCTTGGTTCTAGCGGGGCGATACAATGAGCAGTTCTTC.

This sequence joins TRBV5-1 and TRBJ1-4, with D possibly matching TRBD1 (6 bases). This CDR3 region has 16 residues. V was trimmed by 0 bases and J by 7 bases, leaving 16 bases between them. The germline V gene has CDR1 SGHRS and CDR2 YFSETQ. Here the CDR3 reads CASSLVIQGEVEKLFF. CDR3 nucleotides: TGCGCCAGCAGCTTGGTAATACAGGGCGAGGTTGAAAAACTGTTTTTT.